The next 32 T cell receptor beta chains were all read from a single sample in a study of cytomegalovirus exposure and HLA in healthy donors. The PCR made use of 60 Vbeta and 13 Jbeta primers. The assay was immunoSEQ multiplex PCR, and TCRdb's table has in-frame clones only and misses some. The top ten hold about 1.2% of the sample, which has approximately 200,000 clones, about 83% seen once. The sample consisted of PBMCs. The receptors originated from a human donor in good health.

The chain carries TRBV6-1 and TRBJ2-7; D perhaps matches TRBD2 (5 bases). This CDR3 spans 15 amino acids. Germline loops: CDR1 MNHNS, CDR2 SASEGT. Trimming removed 4 bases from V and 3 bases from J, with 16 bases in between. CDR3 coding DNA: TGTGCCAGCAGTGGGACTGCAGGCCCCGGCTACGAGCAGTACTTC. This gives the protein CASSGTAGPGYEQYF.

The rearrangement uses TRBV2 and TRBJ2-1, with D unclear. Trimming took off 8 bases at V and 9 bases at J, with 14 bases between the two ends. Germline lookup yields CDR1 SNHLY and CDR2 FYNNEI. The CDR3 is 12 amino acids. CDR3 bases: TGTGCCAGCCTCCAGGCTGGGCCTGAGCAGTTCTTC. It encodes CASLQAGPEQFF.

V and J are TRBV6-6 and TRBJ2-7, with D perhaps TRBD2 (6 bases). CDR3 length equals 15 residues. Trimming shortened V by 5 bases and J by 6 bases, and 20 bases separated the two germline ends. Germline CDR1 reads MNHNY; CDR2 reads SVGAGI (reference sequence). The CDR3 is CASSPFGGEASEQYF. The DNA for the CDR3 is TGTGCCAGCAGTCCGTTCGGGGGAGAGGCAAGCGAGCAGTACTTC.

The rearrangement joins TRBV5-1 to TRBJ2-5; 8 bases are a match to TRBD2. The CDR3 is 15 amino acids. The V segment lost 3 bases and the J segment 4 bases; nucleotides outside the gene matches: 8. Germline V CDR1 and CDR2: SGHRS, YFSETQ. The CDR3 sequence: CASSSNSGGRETQYF. The CDR3 nucleotides read TGCGCCAGCAGCTCAAATTCGGGAGGGCGAGAGACCCAGTACTTC.

The genes are TRBV19 and TRBJ1-5; 7 bases fit TRBD1. CDR3 size: 17 residues. Germline loops: CDR1 LNHDA, CDR2 SQIVND (reference sequence). Trimming cost V 7 bases and J 0 bases; bases outside gene matches: 12. CDR3 nucleotides: TGTGCCAGTAAAGTAACCTCCAGGGGGTATAGCAATCAGCCCCAGCATTTT. Amino acid sequence: CASKVTSRGYSNQPQHF.

The CDR3 DNA is TGTGCCAGCAGAAGGGGAGGCGGGTTTGGAGCGGCAGATACGCAGTATTTT. Amino acid sequence: CASRRGGGFGAADTQYF. V is TRBV7-6 and J is TRBJ2-3; weak D call: TRBD2 (6 bases). The CDR3 spans 17 residues. Germline V gene lookup returns CDR1 SGHVS and CDR2 FNYEAQ. The ends were cut back, 6 bases at V and 4 bases at J, with 23 bases in the middle.

The rearrangement links TRBV6-6 to TRBJ2-5, with unresolved D. V lost 7 bases and J 5 bases, leaving 23 bases between the germline ends. The CDR3 has 16 residues. Looked up from germline, CDR1 is MNHNY and CDR2 is SVGAGI (reference sequence). The chain's CDR3 is CASKYVHRRGGETQYF. In nucleotides, the CDR3 is TGTGCCAGCAAGTATGTCCACCGGCGAGGTGGGGAGACCCAGTACTTC.

This chain joins TRBV7-2 and TRBJ2-7; D is uncertain. Looked up from germline, CDR1 is SGHTA and CDR2 is FQGNSA. The V end was cut by 0 bases, the J end by 1 base, with 13 bases between. CDR3 size: 16 residues. In nucleotides, the CDR3 is TGTGCCAGCAGCTTAGCAGTTGGCCAGGCGTCCTACGAGCAGTACTTC. This codes for CASSLAVGQASYEQYF.

This clone is a singleton in its sample. The rearrangement uses TRBV7-3 and TRBJ2-4, with D perhaps matching TRBD1 (6 bases). The CDR3 has 13 amino acids. V was clipped by 2 bases and J by 8 bases, with 10 bases between them. The V gene's germline CDR1 is SGHTA and CDR2 FQGTGA. The CDR3 loop reads CASSLRPGDIQYF. Here the CDR3 DNA reads TGTGCCAGCAGCTTACGGCCAGGGGACATTCAGTACTTC.

The J gene is TRBJ2-3, the V gene TRBV29-1; D uncertain. Germline V lookup: CDR1 SQVTM, CDR2 ANQGSEA. This CDR3 region has 14 residues. The V gene lost 4 bases and the J gene lost 3 bases, with 14 bases spanning the gap. DNA for the CDR3: TGCAGCGTTGTTGGCGGAGTTCTGACAGATACGCAGTATTTT. Its protein product is CSVVGGVLTDTQYF.

V and J are TRBV27 and TRBJ2-7; D possibly corresponds to TRBD1 (5 bases). The ends were cut back, 6 bases at V and 0 bases at J, with 15 bases in the middle. Germline CDR1 and CDR2: MNHEY and SMNVEV (reference sequence). The length of the CDR3 is 15 residues. The CDR3 spells CASRLTGAGSYEQYF. DNA of the CDR3: TGTGCCAGCAGGCTCACAGGAGCCGGCTCCTACGAGCAGTACTTC.

The genes are TRBV4-1 and TRBJ1-4; D unresolved. The CDR3 extends over 14 amino acids. V was shortened by 0 bases and J by 5 bases, with 7 bases between the two germline ends. Germline CDR1 MGHRA, CDR2 YSYEKL. The CDR3 spells CASSQDPENEKLFF. DNA for the CDR3: TGCGCCAGCAGCCAAGACCCGGAGAATGAAAAACTGTTTTTT.

This chain uses TRBV2 with TRBJ1-1, with D perhaps TRBD1 (6 bases). Trimming shortened V by 3 bases and J by 0 bases, and 11 bases separated the two germline ends. The CDR3 has 15 amino acids. Germline V gives CDR1 SNHLY, CDR2 FYNNEI. The CDR3 here is CASSDIWGLNTEAFF. In DNA form, the CDR3 reads TGTGCCAGCAGTGATATTTGGGGGCTGAACACTGAAGCTTTCTTT.

The chain recombines TRBV7-2 with TRBJ2-5; the match to TRBD1 covers 7 bases. The length of the CDR3 is 13 residues. V shed 5 bases and J 6 bases; nucleotides not matched to a gene: 6. Germline CDR1 and CDR2: SGHTA and FQGNSA. The CDR3, as DNA: TGTGCCAGCAGCCCGACAGGGATGCAGACCCAGTACTTC. This sequence encodes CASSPTGMQTQYF.

The chain links TRBV6-5 to TRBJ1-3; tentative D call: TRBD1 (6 bases). CDR1 MNHEY and CDR2 SVGAGI come from the germline V gene. This CDR3 spans 15 amino acids. Deletions cut 6 bases from V and 2 bases from J, with 14 bases between. CDR3 amino acids: CASRPGQFTGNTIYF. The DNA for the CDR3 is TGTGCCAGCAGACCCGGACAGTTCACTGGAAACACCATATATTTT.

This sequence joins TRBV5-1 and TRBJ2-7, with 15 nucleotides matching TRBD2. The CDR3 spans 19 residues. Germline V gives CDR1 SGHRS, CDR2 YFSETQ. Losses at the gene ends were 4 bases for V and 0 bases for J; bases not matched to a gene: 11. The CDR3 spells CASSPNPGTSGRSSYEQYF. The CDR3 DNA is TGCGCCAGCAGCCCTAACCCGGGGACTAGCGGGAGGAGCTCCTACGAGCAGTACTTC.

The chain recombines TRBV29-1 with TRBJ1-2; 7 bases fit TRBD1. J lost 4 bases, V lost 2 bases, and 1 base had no gene match. In germline, CDR1 is SQVTM, CDR2 ANQGSEA. The CDR3 has 12 residues. For the CDR3, the DNA is TGCAGCGTTGAATGGGACAGCTATGGCTACACCTTC. As protein: CSVEWDSYGYTF.

CDR3 in DNA: TGTGCCAGCACCAACCCGGGACTAACCCTTCTCGAGCAGTACTTC. Protein: CASTNPGLTLLEQYF. The rearrangement uses TRBV28 and TRBJ2-7, with 7 nucleotides matching TRBD2. Germline CDR1 reads MDHEN; CDR2 reads SYDVKM. J was trimmed by 6 bases and V by 7 bases; bases with no gene match: 15. There are 15 residues in the CDR3.

This clone was observed a single time. V usage is TRBV5-4 and J usage is TRBJ2-4; 8 bases align to TRBD1. Germline-derived CDR1 and CDR2 are SGHNT and YYREEE (reference sequence). The V segment lost 4 bases and the J segment 4 bases; nucleotides outside the gene matches: 4. The CDR3 is 14 amino acids. The CDR3 DNA reads TGTGCCAGCAGCAGGGGACAGGAGAAAAACATTCAGTACTTC. It translates to CASSRGQEKNIQYF.

The chain uses TRBV7-8 and TRBJ2-7; D gene unclear. CDR1 SGHVS and CDR2 FQNEAQ come from the germline V gene. This CDR3 contains 13 residues. V was cut by 1 base and J by 5 bases, with 9 bases left in between. The CDR3 is CASSLVSRDEQYF. CDR3 DNA: TGTGCCAGCAGCTTAGTTTCCCGGGACGAGCAGTACTTC.

V usage is TRBV2 and J usage is TRBJ2-1; 10 bases match TRBD1. This CDR3 is built from 15 residues. V dropped 8 bases and J dropped 2; count of bases not matched to a gene: 6. Germline values: CDR1 SNHLY, CDR2 FYNNEI. The DNA for the CDR3 is TGTGCCAGCGCTCCGGGACAGGGGACCTACAATGAGCAGTTCTTC. It codes for CASAPGQGTYNEQFF.

This chain links TRBV7-9 with TRBJ2-7, with D unresolved. V was clipped by 5 bases and J by 3 bases, with 11 bases between them. Germline CDR1 and CDR2: SEHNR and FQNEAQ (reference sequence). This CDR3 has 13 residues. The CDR3 region is CASSPRVVYEQYF. CDR3 sequence (DNA): TGTGCCAGCAGCCCCCGTGTCGTCTACGAGCAGTACTTC.

The chain carries TRBV5-1 and TRBJ2-7; 8 nucleotides agree with TRBD2. The trim removed 1 base at V and 2 bases at J, leaving 2 bases unmatched. Germline CDR1 reads SGHRS; CDR2 reads YFSETQ. There are 14 residues in the CDR3. The CDR3 loop is CASSLLAGPYEQYF. The CDR3, as DNA: TGCGCCAGCAGCTTGTTAGCGGGGCCCTACGAGCAGTACTTC. The complete variable domain, with remaining parts taken from reference TRBV5-1 and TRBJ2-7, reads KAGVTQTPRYLIKTRGQQVTLSCSPISGHRSVSWYQQTPGQGLQFLFEYFSETQRNKGNFPGRFSGRQFSNSRSEMNVSTLELGDSALYLCASSLLAGPYEQYFGPGTRLTVT.

The chain carries TRBV18 and TRBJ2-3; 12 nucleotides line up with TRBD2. The length of the CDR3 is 17 residues. In germline, CDR1 is KGHSH, CDR2 LQKENI. V trimming: 1 base; J trimming: 4 bases; junction bases outside the gene matches: 6. In DNA form, the CDR3 reads TGTGCCAGCTCACCACGAGGACTAGCGGGATCCGCAGATACGCAGTATTTT. This translates into CASSPRGLAGSADTQYF.

The J gene is TRBJ2-5, the V gene TRBV25-1; 8 bases fit TRBD2. Trimming took 1 base from V and 5 from J; bases not matched to a gene: 6. Germline V gives CDR1 MGHDK, CDR2 SYGVNS. This CDR3 spans 15 amino acids. The CDR3 DNA follows: TGTGCCAGCAGTGAATTTGCGGGAGGTCGGGAGACCCAGTACTTC. Translating it yields CASSEFAGGRETQYF.

This clone showed up just once. The chain carries TRBV5-1 and TRBJ1-1; D possibly corresponds to TRBD1 (6 bases). Germline lookup yields CDR1 SGHRS and CDR2 YFSETQ. CDR3 length equals 15 residues. With 0 bases removed from V and 3 bases from J, the gap between germline ends came to 12 bases. Written as DNA, the CDR3 is TGCGCCAGCAGCTTGGCGGCAGGGGTGGACACTGAAGCTTTCTTT. Protein sequence: CASSLAAGVDTEAFF.

V gene TRBV28 combines with J gene TRBJ2-7; tentatively, D is TRBD2 (6 bases). The CDR3 extends over 15 amino acids. Germline CDR1 MDHEN, CDR2 SYDVKM. V lost 2 bases and J 2 bases, leaving 13 bases between the germline ends. The CDR3 DNA reads as TGTGCCAGCAGTTTAGGAGGGTCTGTTGCCTACGAGCAGTACTTC. It codes for CASSLGGSVAYEQYF.

In DNA form, the CDR3 reads TGCGCCAGCAGCTTGCTAGGCGAAAGCAATCAGCCCCAGCATTTT. It translates to CASSLLGESNQPQHF. The chain recombines TRBV5-1 with TRBJ1-5; no reliable D call. The CDR3 covers 15 residues. V gave up 1 base and J gave up 1 base, with 9 bases separating them. Germline V gene sequence: CDR1 SGHRS, CDR2 YFSETQ.

Points on this clone: One junction end disagrees with the germline gene, perhaps due to a read error. The gene calls are TRBV4-3 and TRBJ2-2, with 8 bases fitting TRBD1. CDR1 and CDR2 from the germline V gene are LGHNA and YSLEER. There are 14 residues in the CDR3. In DNA, the CDR3 is TGCGCCAGCAGCCAGGACAGGGAGGCCGGGGAGCTGCTTTTT. It specifies CASSQDREAGELLF.

The gene calls are TRBV6-5 and TRBJ2-1, with 8 bases that match TRBD2. Germline CDR1 MNHEY, CDR2 SVGAGI. With V trimmed by 2 bases and J by 10 bases, 7 bases remained unmatched. The CDR3 sequence is 14 residues long. The CDR3 DNA sequence: TGTGCCAGCAGTTACAGCGGGAGAGTCCGGGAGCAGTTCTTC. It translates to CASSYSGRVREQFF.

J is TRBJ2-1 and V is TRBV11-2; possible D gene TRBD2, 6 bases. This CDR3 region has 16 residues. The V gene's germline CDR1 is SGHAT and CDR2 FQNNGV. Between the trimmed V and J ends, which lost 1 base and 0 bases, there was a span of 10 bases. CDR3 protein: CASSLGGKSSYNEQFF. CDR3 DNA: TGTGCCAGCAGCTTAGGCGGGAAAAGCTCCTACAATGAGCAGTTCTTC.

This clone turned up a few times. The rearrangement joins TRBV7-9 to TRBJ2-1; no clear D. Trimming removed 8 bases from V and 4 bases from J, with 15 bases in between. This CDR3 region has 14 residues. CDR1 SEHNR and CDR2 FQNEAQ come from the germline V gene (reference sequence). The CDR3 loop is CASYEASGYNEQFF. CDR3 DNA sequence: TGTGCCAGCTACGAGGCGTCTGGGTACAATGAGCAGTTCTTC.